The subject of this entry is one T cell receptor (beta chain). In the original processing: For nucleated cells, counts were estimated from reference gene primer amplification. Using immunoSEQ multiplex PCR, the repertoire was profiled, and TCRdb retains in-frame clones only, with some absent. The V and J calls and clone size come from that table; D and trimming were worked out from the DNA. The table includes roughly 130,000 clones, roughly 84% detected once. V dropped 5 bases and J dropped 4; count of bases not matched to a gene: 9. The CDR3 contains 16 residues. Germline CDR1 reads KGHSH; CDR2 reads LQKENI. These data come from a study of blood T cell repertoires in COVID-19.

The receptor was derived from a woman aged 25-40 years who had recovered from COVID-19. The material sequenced was peripheral blood. The rearrangement joins TRBV18 to TRBJ1-2; 11 bases line up with TRBD1. CDR3 region: CASSSLRTGGGYGYTF. The CDR3 DNA sequence: TGTGCCAGCTCATCGCTTCGGACAGGGGGCGGCTATGGCTACACCTTC. Looking up the rest from reference TRBV18 and TRBJ1-2 gives the full variable domain: NAGVMQNPRHLVRRRGQEARLRCSPMKGHSHVYWYRQLPEEGLKFMVYLQKENIIDESGMPKERFSAEFPKEGPSILRIQQVVRGDSAAYFCASSSLRTGGGYGYTFGSGTRLTVV.